Each of the 20 T cell receptor beta chains below was sequenced from the same sample in a study of T-cell reconstitution after alpha-beta-depleted transplantation in children. Unique molecular identifiers were incorporated when the TCRbeta library was constructed. TCRdb called the PCR reads again in MiXCR, with one record for every CDR3 protein. The sample has approximately 270,000 distinct CDR3 sequences; roughly a quarter are singletons. This specimen consisted of PBMCs, mostly from graft donor cells, obtained 360 days after TCRalphabeta/CD19-depleted stem cell transplant. The receptors derive from a female patient between 2 and 10 years old who had a stem cell transplant for congenital amegakaryocytic thrombocytopenia, so the T cells may come from the graft donor.

The chain carries TRBV4-3 and TRBJ1-5; D is undetermined. The V end was cut by 0 bases, the J end by 6 bases, with 9 bases between. CDR1 and CDR2 from the germline V gene are LGHNA and YSLEER. The CDR3 runs to 14 residues. The CDR3, as DNA: TGCGCCAGCAGCCAAGAAATTCTCTTTCAGCCCCAGCATTTT. Translating it yields CASSQEILFQPQHF.

V and J are TRBV5-1 and TRBJ2-2; 7 bases are a match to TRBD1. The V segment lost 5 bases and the J segment 4 bases; nucleotides outside the gene matches: 8. This CDR3 is 15 amino acids long. Germline CDR1 reads SGHRS; CDR2 reads YFSETQ. Here the CDR3 reads CASRETGSPTGELFF. The CDR3 DNA sequence: TGCGCCAGCAGAGAGACAGGGTCGCCCACCGGGGAGCTGTTTTTT.

This chain uses TRBV3-1 with TRBJ2-1; 15 bases match TRBD2. The V segment lost 1 base and the J segment 0 bases; nucleotides outside the gene matches: 7. CDR1 is LGHDT and CDR2 is YNNKEL in the germline V gene (reference sequence). The CDR3 extends over 20 amino acids. The CDR3 reads CASSQVTGLAGGNSYNEQFF. The DNA for the CDR3 is TGTGCCAGCAGCCAAGTCACCGGACTAGCGGGAGGGAACTCCTACAATGAGCAGTTCTTC.

The rearrangement links TRBV4-2 to TRBJ1-2, with D perhaps TRBD1 (5 bases). Germline CDR1 and CDR2: LGHNA and YNFKEQ. V lost 4 bases, J lost 8 bases, and 32 bases lay in between. This CDR3 contains 19 residues. The CDR3 coding sequence is TGTGCCAGCAGCCGACAAATCGGGGCACGGTGGCAGCAAACAGCCGGCTACACCTTC. It translates to CASSRQIGARWQQTAGYTF.

This clonotype was counted ten times or more. This rearrangement joins TRBV10-3 to TRBJ2-2, with 7 bases aligning to TRBD1. The CDR3 sequence is 14 residues long. The V gene's germline CDR1 is ENHRY and CDR2 SYGVKD. The junction had 5 bases not matched to a gene; V was cut back by 6 bases and J by 4 bases. As DNA, the CDR3 is TGTGCCATCAGGAATACAGGGGCCACCGGGGAGCTGTTTTTT. It codes for CAIRNTGATGELFF.

The J gene is TRBJ2-1, the V gene TRBV5-1; 10 nucleotides line up with TRBD2. CDR3 length equals 16 residues. J gave up 6 bases and V 0 bases, and 6 bases lay outside the gene matches. The V gene's germline CDR1 is SGHRS and CDR2 YFSETQ. CDR3 residues: CASSLALAGEVNEQFF. As DNA, the CDR3 is TGCGCCAGCAGCTTGGCCCTAGCGGGGGAGGTCAATGAGCAGTTCTTC.

This clonotype was seen a handful of times. The chain employs TRBV24-1 and TRBJ2-3; 10 positions agree with TRBD2. The CDR3 is 17 amino acids. The germline V gene encodes CDR1 KGHDR and CDR2 SFDVKD. V trimming: 4 bases; J trimming: 2 bases; junction bases outside the gene matches: 8. In DNA, the CDR3 is TGTGCCACCAGTGAGAGGTTAGCGGGGGGTTCCACAGATACGCAGTATTTT. Protein product: CATSERLAGGSTDTQYF.

This chain joins TRBV3-1 and TRBJ2-1, with D possibly TRBD1 on 6 matching bases. Trimming took off 1 base at V and 6 bases at J, with 13 bases between the two ends. Germline V gives CDR1 LGHDT, CDR2 YNNKEL (reference sequence). The CDR3 runs 15 residues. The CDR3 DNA sequence: TGTGCCAGCAGCCAAGTACCGGGACACCCCAATGAGCAGTTCTTC. Its translation: CASSQVPGHPNEQFF.

This clonotype has a handful of counts. This chain links TRBV7-2 with TRBJ2-2; 8 nucleotides match TRBD2. The CDR3 runs 17 residues. Germline values: CDR1 SGHTA, CDR2 FQGNSA. The junction had 8 bases not matched to a gene; V was cut back by 0 bases and J by 5 bases. The CDR3 here is CASSLANGGASTGELFF. The CDR3 nucleotides are TGTGCCAGCAGCTTAGCGAACGGGGGGGCCTCAACCGGGGAGCTGTTTTTT.

The J gene is TRBJ1-5, the V gene TRBV20-1; tentative D call: TRBD1 (6 bases). The CDR3 runs 16 residues. The V gene's germline CDR1 is DFQATT and CDR2 SNEGSKA (reference sequence). The germline V and J ends were trimmed by 3 bases and 0 bases, with 15 bases remaining between them. The CDR3 DNA follows: TGCAGTGCTAGCCTTCTTCAGGGGCTTAGCAATCAGCCCCAGCATTTT. Its protein is CSASLLQGLSNQPQHF.

This clonotype showed up just a few times. The chain links TRBV7-9 to TRBJ2-2; D possibly corresponds to TRBD2 (5 bases). The CDR3 sequence is 16 residues long. Germline V gene lookup returns CDR1 SEHNR and CDR2 FQNEAQ (reference sequence). Trimming took off 5 bases at V and 2 bases at J, with 15 bases between the two ends. CDR3 sequence (DNA): TGTGCCAGCAGCGCATCCAGGACTCCAAACACCGGGGAGCTGTTTTTT. This translates into CASSASRTPNTGELFF. The full variable domain, completed using reference TRBV7-9 and TRBJ2-2, is DTGVSQNPRHKITKRGQNVTFRCDPISEHNRLYWYRQTLGQGPEFLTYFQNEAQLEKSRLLSDRFSAERPKGSFSTLEIQRTEQGDSAMYLCASSASRTPNTGELFFGEGSRLTVL.

This clonotype was detected only a few times. The rearrangement uses TRBV9 and TRBJ2-5, with 9 bases fitting TRBD1. This CDR3 has 14 residues. Germline lookup yields CDR1 SGDLS and CDR2 YYNGEE. V lost 3 bases, J lost 5 bases, and 5 bases stayed unmatched. The CDR3 DNA follows: TGTGCCAGCAGCGCGACCGGACAGGGGGAGACCCAGTACTTC. Encoded protein: CASSATGQGETQYF.

This clonotype showed up many times. This sequence joins TRBV5-1 and TRBJ1-1; D may be TRBD1 (6 bases). Deletions cut 4 bases from V and 0 bases from J, with 16 bases between. CDR3 length: 16 residues. Germline CDR1 SGHRS, CDR2 YFSETQ. CDR3 DNA: TGCGCCAGCAGCCTATTAACAGGGCTCATGAACACTGAAGCTTTCTTT. Translation gives CASSLLTGLMNTEAFF.

The chain employs TRBV29-1 and TRBJ2-3, with no clear D. This CDR3 is built from 15 residues. The germline V gene has CDR1 SQVTM and CDR2 ANQGSEA. V gave up 0 bases and J gave up 0 bases, with 10 bases separating them. The CDR3 DNA reads as TGCAGCGTTGAAGAGCCCAACCGTAGCACAGATACGCAGTATTTT. Translating gives CSVEEPNRSTDTQYF.

This sequence joins TRBV28 and TRBJ1-5; D is unresolved. Trimming took off 1 base at V and 2 bases at J, with 12 bases between the two ends. Germline values: CDR1 MDHEN, CDR2 SYDVKM. This CDR3 contains 16 residues. CDR3 amino acids: CASSLSTYGGNQPQHF. For the CDR3, the DNA is TGTGCCAGCAGTTTATCGACCTATGGGGGCAATCAGCCCCAGCATTTT.

This clonotype was seen a single time. The rearrangement links TRBV5-1 to TRBJ2-3; TRBD2 is a possible D gene (6 bases). This CDR3 is 16 amino acids long. Germline V lookup: CDR1 SGHRS, CDR2 YFSETQ. V shed 0 bases and J shed 0 bases, with 11 bases lying between them. The CDR3 protein is CASSLASAGSTDTQYF. The CDR3 region has the DNA TGCGCCAGCAGCTTGGCTAGCGCGGGTAGCACAGATACGCAGTATTTT.

This clonotype was seen only a few times. V and J are TRBV6-1 and TRBJ2-5; weak D call: TRBD2 (5 bases). This CDR3 comprises 15 residues. V gave up 3 bases and J gave up 3 bases, with 14 bases separating them. CDR1 and CDR2 (germline): MNHNS, SASEGT. DNA for the CDR3: TGTGCCAGCAGTGACGTATGGGCTAGCAAAGAGACCCAGTACTTC. It specifies CASSDVWASKETQYF.

The V gene is TRBV20-1, the J gene TRBJ2-7; the D gene is possibly TRBD2 (6 bases). V was shortened by 6 bases and J by 3 bases, with 18 bases between the two germline ends. Per the germline V gene, CDR1 is DFQATT and CDR2 is SNEGSKA (reference sequence). The CDR3 extends over 14 amino acids. CDR3 coding DNA: TGCAGTGCGGCGACGGGAGTAGCTGGCTACGAGCAGTACTTC. Translating it yields CSAATGVAGYEQYF.

The J gene is TRBJ1-4, the V gene TRBV4-1; D unclear. The germline V and J ends were trimmed by 0 bases and 0 bases, with 5 bases remaining between them. The CDR3 length is 15 residues. Per the germline V gene, CDR1 is MGHRA and CDR2 is YSYEKL. In DNA, the CDR3 is TGCGCCAGCAGCCAAGAACCCGCAACTAATGAAAAACTGTTTTTT. Encoded protein: CASSQEPATNEKLFF.

The gene calls are TRBV4-1 and TRBJ1-2; D is uncertain. Trimming pared 0 bases from V and 3 bases from J, leaving 5 bases between. The germline gives CDR1 MGHRA, CDR2 YSYEKL. This CDR3 contains 13 residues. The CDR3 nucleotides read TGCGCCAGCAGCCAAGACATCTACTATGGCTACACCTTC. Protein product: CASSQDIYYGYTF.